The rows below give T cell receptor beta chains drawn from one sample of a study of response to subunit inactivated influenza vaccine. Each CDR3 protein gets one entry after TCRdb re-called the RT-PCR reads with MiXCR. The top ten hold over 6.5% of the sample, which has more than 200,000 distinct CDR3 sequences, 9% to 15% seen once. The sample was non-naive T cells sorted from PBMCs, taken approximately 15 days before vaccination. Receptors were obtained from a man over 45 who received an inactivated influenza vaccine. Both conserved end residues are part of each CDR3. A D gene is named only where the DNA matches it firmly. The size field is filled for only some rows; it gives once, few, many or a size class.

D gene | J gene | clone size | V gene | CDR3 protein | CDR3 DNA
TRBD1 | TRBJ1-1 | few | TRBV11-2 | CASSRTGGIDGFF | TGTGCCAGCAGCCGTACAGGGGGAATTGATGGTTTCTTT
- | TRBJ1-1 | few | TRBV5-1 | CASSLAGPPRGTFF | TGCGCCAGCAGCTTGGCTGGGCCTCCCCGGGGAACTTTCTTT
TRBD2 | TRBJ2-3 | - | TRBV3-1 | CASSHLAGSDTQYF | TGTGCCAGCAGCCATTTAGCGGGGTCGGATACGCAGTATTTT
TRBD2 | TRBJ2-5 | - | TRBV20-1 | CSATGTSGKGQETQYF | TGCAGTGCAACCGGGACTAGCGGGAAGGGGCAAGAGACCCAGTACTTC
- | TRBJ1-3 | - | TRBV18 | CASSPQGQSGNTIYF | TGTGCCAGCTCACCACAGGGGCAGTCTGGAAACACCATATATTTT
- | TRBJ2-2 | many | TRBV2 | CASSVLASGTGELFF | TGTGCCAGCAGTGTTCTGGCCAGTGGCACCGGGGAGCTGTTTTTT
TRBD1 | TRBJ1-6 | - | TRBV19 | CASSSGTGDTYNSPLHF | TGTGCCAGTAGTAGCGGGACAGGGGACACCTATAATTCACCCCTCCACTTT
- | TRBJ1-1 | many | TRBV29-1 | CSVAPQGLNTEAFF | TGCAGCGTCGCACCACAGGGTTTGAACACTGAAGCTTTCTTT
- | TRBJ1-5 | many | TRBV21-1 | CASSKAGGEAQPQHF | TGTGCCAGCAGCAAAGCCGGAGGGGAAGCTCAGCCCCAGCATTTT
- | TRBJ1-5 | - | TRBV4-3 | CASSQERGGDLGQPQHF | TGCGCCAGCAGCCAGGAGCGGGGCGGGGATCTGGGTCAGCCCCAGCATTTT
TRBD1 | TRBJ2-5 | few | TRBV11-2 | CASSRGRGETQYF | TGTGCCAGCTCCAGGGGGCGGGGAGAGACCCAGTACTTC
TRBD1 | TRBJ1-1 | few | TRBV7-6 | CASSRNRGRYTEAFF | TGTGCCAGCAGCCGCAACAGGGGGAGGTACACTGAAGCTTTCTTT
- | TRBJ1-6 | few | TRBV7-9 | CASSPTGSNSPLHF | TGTGCCAGCAGCCCAACAGGGAGTAATTCACCCCTCCACTTT
TRBD1 | TRBJ2-3 | few | TRBV5-1 | CASSLGQGMTDTQYF | TGCGCCAGCAGCTTAGGACAGGGGATGACAGATACGCAGTATTTT
TRBD2 | TRBJ2-7 | many | TRBV20-1 | CSARGSLAGSYEQYF | TGCAGTGCTAGAGGCAGCCTAGCGGGGTCCTACGAGCAGTACTTC
- | TRBJ2-5 | once | TRBV6-1 | CASSGGMGLSRETQYF | TGTGCCAGCAGTGGGGGGATGGGTCTCTCTCGAGAGACCCAGTACTTC
- | TRBJ1-5 | - | TRBV10-3 | CAISGVGIDQPQHF | TGTGCCATCAGTGGAGTGGGGATTGATCAGCCCCAGCATTTT
- | TRBJ2-3 | once | TRBV14 | CASSPRSSASTDTQYF | TGTGCCAGCAGCCCTCGATCTAGCGCAAGCACAGATACGCAGTATTTT
TRBD2 | TRBJ2-2 | few | TRBV12-3/TRBV12-4 | CASSPPDFAGAGELFF | TGTGCCAGCAGTCCACCGGATTTTGCGGGAGCCGGGGAGCTGTTTTTT
- | TRBJ2-1 | - | TRBV7-2 | CASSSGTRSHEQFF | TGTGCCAGCAGTTCCGGGACCAGGTCACATGAGCAGTTCTTC
TRBD2 | TRBJ2-7 | few | TRBV9 | CASSAGGTAGGKQYF | TGTGCCAGCAGCGCCGGGGGCACCGCGGGAGGAAAGCAGTACTTC
TRBD1 | TRBJ2-3 | many | TRBV7-9 | CASSWGTGGTDTQYF | TGTGCCAGCAGCTGGGGGACAGGCGGCACAGATACGCAGTATTTT
- | TRBJ1-1 | - | TRBV3-1 | CASSQVRGTEAFF | TGTGCCAGCAGCCAAGTGCGGGGCACTGAAGCTTTCTTT
- | TRBJ2-1 | many | TRBV9 | CASSVGLRSYNEQFF | TGTGCCAGCAGCGTAGGGCTGCGCTCCTACAATGAGCAGTTCTTC
- | TRBJ2-1 | - | TRBV12-3/TRBV12-4 | CASSLRAHNEQFF | TGTGCCAGCAGTTTAAGGGCCCACAATGAGCAGTTCTTC
- | TRBJ1-4 | - | TRBV3-1 | CASSQVATQKLFF | TGTGCCAGCAGCCAAGTCGCGACACAAAAACTGTTTTTT
- | TRBJ2-7 | many | TRBV6-2/TRBV6-3 | CASSYSGIRSYEQYF | TGTGCCAGCAGTTATTCCGGGATAAGATCCTACGAGCAGTACTTC
TRBD1 | TRBJ2-1 | - | TRBV10-3 | CAISTGQVGEQFF | TGTGCCATCAGTACCGGACAGGTTGGTGAGCAGTTCTTC
- | TRBJ1-6 | - | TRBV12-3/TRBV12-4 | CASSLWAPYNSPLHF | TGTGCCAGCAGTTTATGGGCCCCTTATAATTCACCCCTCCACTTT
TRBD1 | TRBJ2-7 | many | TRBV6-1 | CASSDPPLTGGHYEQYF | TGTGCCAGCAGTGACCCGCCCCTGACAGGGGGCCATTACGAGCAGTACTTC
- | TRBJ1-2 | few | TRBV7-2 | CASSLARQGGNTF | TGTGCCAGCAGCTTAGCGAGGCAGGGTGGAAACACCTTC
TRBD1 | TRBJ2-1 | many | TRBV7-2 | CASSLNTGGSYNEQFF | TGTGCCAGCAGCTTAAATACAGGGGGAAGCTACAATGAGCAGTTCTTC
TRBD2 | TRBJ2-2 | - | TRBV3-1 | CATCQERRSGANTGELFF | TGTGCCACCTGCCAAGAACGGAGGAGCGGGGCGAACACCGGGGAGCTGTTTTTT
TRBD1 | TRBJ2-3 | - | TRBV6-5 | CASSLTGGRADTQYF | TGTGCCAGCAGTTTAACAGGGGGCAGGGCAGATACGCAGTATTTT
TRBD1 | TRBJ1-1 | many | TRBV4-1 | CASSRPGGNGEAFF | TGCGCCAGCAGCCGACCAGGGGGGAATGGTGAAGCTTTCTTT
- | TRBJ1-1 | - | TRBV12-3/TRBV12-4 | CASSFTDGTEAFF | TGTGCCAGCAGTTTTACCGACGGCACTGAAGCTTTCTTT
- | TRBJ1-2 | - | TRBV2 | CASRETTTYGYTF | TGTGCCAGCAGAGAGACCACCACCTATGGCTACACCTTC
- | TRBJ2-7 | many | TRBV7-2 | CASSSTNPPYEQYF | TGTGCCAGCAGCTCTACCAACCCTCCTTACGAGCAGTACTTC
TRBD2 | TRBJ2-2 | few | TRBV7-2 | CASSLLAGGGVTGELFF | TGTGCCAGCAGCTTACTAGCGGGAGGAGGTGTTACCGGGGAGCTGTTTTTT
TRBD2 | TRBJ2-7 | - | TRBV2 | CASSSGTSGVNSYEQYF | TGTGCCAGCAGCTCCGGGACTAGCGGCGTGAATTCCTACGAGCAGTACTTC
- | TRBJ1-2 | - | TRBV12-3/TRBV12-4 | CASSLGLGSGYTF | TGTGCCAGCAGTTTAGGATTGGGGTCTGGCTACACCTTC
TRBD1 | TRBJ2-5 | - | TRBV11-2 | CASSLKGQGLWETQYF | TGTGCCAGCAGCTTAAAGGGACAGGGTTTATGGGAGACCCAGTACTTC
- | TRBJ2-5 | many | TRBV7-9 | CASSFREETQYF | TGTGCCAGCAGCTTCAGGGAAGAGACCCAGTACTTC
TRBD1 | TRBJ2-3 | - | TRBV15 | CATSGQGAGTQYF | TGTGCCACCAGCGGACAGGGGGCAGGTACGCAGTATTTT
TRBD2 | TRBJ2-5 | - | TRBV27 | CASSGAGGTRETQYF | TGTGCCAGCAGCGGAGCGGGAGGGACGCGAGAGACCCAGTACTTC
- | TRBJ1-4 | - | TRBV2 | CASSVATSAPTNEKLFF | TGTGCCAGCAGTGTGGCGACCTCGGCACCAACTAATGAAAAACTGTTTTTT
- | TRBJ2-7 | - | TRBV7-2 | CASSFRSLNEQYF | TGTGCCAGCAGCTTTCGTTCCTTGAACGAGCAGTACTTC
TRBD2 | TRBJ2-5 | - | TRBV28 | CASTGTSGGVGTQYF | TGTGCCAGCACCGGGACTAGCGGGGGGGTTGGGACCCAGTACTTC
TRBD1 | TRBJ1-3 | few | TRBV29-1 | CSVGTGVRDTIYF | TGCAGCGTCGGGACAGGGGTGCGAGACACCATATATTTT
TRBD1 | TRBJ2-6 | few | TRBV28 | CASSLGTGKSGANVLTF | TGTGCCAGCAGTTTAGGGACAGGCAAATCTGGGGCCAACGTCCTGACTTTC
TRBD1 | TRBJ1-2 | - | TRBV20-1 | CSARTGVSGYTF | TGCAGTGCGAGAACAGGGGTTAGTGGCTACACCTTC
- | TRBJ2-7 | - | TRBV2 | CASSDGGRQYF | TGTGCCAGCAGTGATGGGGGGCGGCAGTACTTC
- | TRBJ2-7 | many | TRBV6-5 | CASSALSKYEQYF | TGTGCCAGCAGTGCTCTCTCCAAATACGAGCAGTACTTC